A single T cell receptor (beta chain) is shown here with its context. Its antigen is still unknown. CDR3 length: 17 residues. The V end was cut by 7 bases, the J end by 0 bases, with 19 bases between. Looked up from germline, CDR1 is SGHAT and CDR2 is FQNNGV. TCRdb re-called the reads with MiXCR, one entry per CDR3 protein. The repertoire consists of about 310,000 distinct CDR3 sequences, with approximately 25% occurring once and the leading ten covering 13%. The data were taken from a study of T cell repertoires in cytomegalovirus infection. The wider study: Well-studied HLA-B-restricted epitopes and recently identified HLA-C-restricted epitopes of CMV were both used in the study. Study-wide points: Pooled public TCR beta family frequency picked out CMV carriers with the relevant HLA.

This chain links TRBV11-2 with TRBJ2-1; D remains ambiguous. This sequence was found in a human donor in good health (CMV status not recorded). Some clones in this sample may be carry-over from other donors' samples. Here the sequenced sample was cultured PBMCs, taken from culture after CMV antigen stimulation. The CDR3 protein is CASTLEGPSSSYNEQFF. In DNA, the CDR3 is TGTGCCAGCACCTTGGAAGGGCCGAGTAGCTCCTACAATGAGCAGTTCTTC.